Presented here are 28 T cell receptor beta chains from one specimen sequenced in a study of molecular identifiers for immune sequencing clone quantification. TCRdb redid the calling of the PCR reads with MiXCR, one entry per CDR3 protein. The table lists a few hundred thousand distinct CDR3 sequences, roughly 26% of them singletons, with under 0.8% in the top ten. Sequenced sample: naive CD8+ T cells from blood, with Jurkat cell RNA spiked in. Subset indicated: FACS-sorted CD8+CD4-CCR7+CD45RA+ naive T cells. Receptors were obtained from a human donor in good health. Some libraries in this study had Jurkat cell RNA spiked in.

The J gene is TRBJ2-3, the V gene TRBV4-3; 12 nucleotides align to TRBD2. Germline trimming cut 2 bases from V and 2 bases from J; bases unmatched to any gene: 2. Germline CDR1 reads LGHNA; CDR2 reads YSLEER. This CDR3 is 16 amino acids long. CDR3 sequence: CASSQTSGGYTDTQYF. CDR3 nucleotides: TGCGCCAGCAGCCAAACTAGCGGGGGGTACACAGATACGCAGTATTTT.

The CDR3 DNA sequence: TGTGCCAGCAGGGATTTTGAGCTCATGAACACTGAAGCTTTCTTT. This codes for CASRDFELMNTEAFF. The chain is built from TRBV7-9 and TRBJ1-1; no clear D gene. CDR1 and CDR2 (germline): SEHNR, FQNEAQ (reference sequence). The CDR3 totals 15 residues. Trimming pared 6 bases from V and 0 bases from J, leaving 14 bases between.

This clonotype appeared a few times. The chain has TRBV20-1 and TRBJ1-1; 9 nucleotides match TRBD1. Germline CDR1 and CDR2: DFQATT and SNEGSKA (reference sequence). V lost 5 bases, J lost 8 bases, and 21 bases stayed unmatched. The CDR3 is made up of 17 amino acids. The CDR3 loop reads CSAPPPRGYRGLEEAFF. Here the CDR3 DNA reads TGCAGTGCTCCTCCCCCTCGGGGTTACAGGGGGCTTGAGGAAGCTTTCTTT.

Details on this clonotype: A much larger clone differs from this one at a single base, so this may be a read error. V gene TRBV20-1 combines with J gene TRBJ2-1, with D perhaps TRBD2 (6 bases). The CDR3 length is 14 residues. Germline V gene data show CDR1 as DFQATT and CDR2 as SNEGSKA (reference sequence). The chain's CDR3 is CSAIAVGGYSEQFF. The CDR3 DNA follows: TGCAGTGCAATAGCCGTGGGGGGTTACAGTGAGCAGTTCTTC.

The rearrangement uses TRBV20-1 and TRBJ2-7; D assignment may be TRBD1 or TRBD2 (5 bases each). V was pared by 1 base and J by 8 bases, with 21 bases between. The CDR3 covers 15 residues. Per germline, CDR1 DFQATT and CDR2 SNEGSKA (reference sequence). CDR3 sequence: CSARATGTSERKQYF. CDR3 nucleotide sequence: TGCAGTGCTAGAGCCACCGGGACCTCAGAGAGGAAGCAGTACTTC.

This chain's CDR3 is CASSFFTGPTDTQYF. The CDR3 nucleotides read TGCGCCAGCAGCTTTTTTACTGGGCCGACAGATACGCAGTATTTT. V usage is TRBV5-1 and J usage is TRBJ2-3; D remains ambiguous. With 2 bases removed from V and 3 bases from J, the gap between germline ends came to 13 bases. CDR3 size: 15 residues. The V gene's germline CDR1 is SGHRS and CDR2 YFSETQ. Full variable domain (rest looked up from reference TRBV5-1 and TRBJ2-3): KAGVTQTPRYLIKTRGQQVTLSCSPISGHRSVSWYQQTPGQGLQFLFEYFSETQRNKGNFPGRFSGRQFSNSRSEMNVSTLELGDSALYLCASSFFTGPTDTQYFGPGTRLTVL.

This clonotype turned up a few times. The CDR3 DNA reads TGTGCCAGTAGTATAGGCGGCGCCGCGGGGGAGCAGTACTTC. It codes for CASSIGGAAGEQYF. The V call is TRBV19, the J call TRBJ2-7; a possible D gene is TRBD2 (6 bases). CDR3 length: 14 residues. Trimming removed 1 base from V and 7 bases from J, with 14 bases in between. The germline V gene has CDR1 LNHDA and CDR2 SQIVND (reference sequence).

CDR3 sequence: CASSPLAGVSDTQYF. CDR3 DNA sequence: TGTGCCAGCAGCCCTCTAGCGGGGGTTTCAGATACGCAGTATTTT. The rearrangement links TRBV6-5 to TRBJ2-3; 10 bases fit TRBD2. Losses at the gene ends were 6 bases for V and 4 bases for J; bases not matched to a gene: 7. Germline V gene lookup returns CDR1 MNHEY and CDR2 SVGAGI. The CDR3 consists of 15 residues.

This clonotype was recorded many times. CDR3 sequence (DNA): TGCGCCAGCAGCTTCCGGGACAGCTTGAACACTGAAGCTTTCTTT. Its protein is CASSFRDSLNTEAFF. V gene TRBV5-1 combines with J gene TRBJ1-1; 7 bases line up with TRBD1. Germline V gives CDR1 SGHRS, CDR2 YFSETQ. The ends lost 2 bases at V and 0 bases at J; junction bases unmatched: 4. The CDR3 contains 15 residues.

The V gene is TRBV4-3, the J gene TRBJ1-2; D not resolved. Germline V gene data show CDR1 as LGHNA and CDR2 as YSLEER. The CDR3 extends over 15 amino acids. Deletions cut 2 bases from V and 0 bases from J, with 10 bases between. In nucleotides, the CDR3 is TGCGCCAGCAGCCAAAGCACGGACGCTAACTATGGCTACACCTTC. Translating gives CASSQSTDANYGYTF.

V and J are TRBV6-5 and TRBJ1-5, with D uncertain. V was clipped by 3 bases and J by 7 bases, with 10 bases between them. This CDR3 spans 13 amino acids. Germline lookup yields CDR1 MNHEY and CDR2 SVGAGI. The CDR3, as DNA: TGTGCCAGCAGTTATGGCAGCGGACAGCCCCAGCATTTT. As protein: CASSYGSGQPQHF.

In nucleotides, the CDR3 is TGTGCCAGCAGTTACGGGGGGGACCTCAAGAATGAGCAGTTCTTC. It specifies CASSYGGDLKNEQFF. The V and J genes are TRBV12-3 or TRBV12-4 and TRBJ2-1, with 8 bases matching TRBD2. CDR3 length equals 15 residues. With 4 bases clipped from V and 7 bases from J, the junction kept 9 bases outside the gene matches.

Many counts were recorded for this clonotype. The CDR3 here is CASSLALGGSTDTQYF. In DNA, the CDR3 is TGTGCCAGCAGTTTAGCGCTTGGCGGTAGCACAGATACGCAGTATTTT. The chain links TRBV12-3 or TRBV12-4 to TRBJ2-3; D ambiguous. V lost 0 bases and J lost 0, with 10 bases in between. This CDR3 comprises 16 residues.

This clonotype was observed a few times. The chain joins TRBV7-9 to TRBJ1-6, with D perhaps matching TRBD1 (6 bases). Germline V gene sequence: CDR1 SEHNR, CDR2 FQNEAQ (reference sequence). Trimming removed 5 bases from V and 9 bases from J, with 20 bases in between. The CDR3 loop spans 16 amino acids. The CDR3 region has the DNA TGTGCCAGCAGCCCTCAAGACAGGAATCTCCTTTCACCCCTCCACTTT. Translation gives CASSPQDRNLLSPLHF. The variable domain in full, completed from reference TRBV7-9 and TRBJ1-6, reads DTGVSQNPRHKITKRGQNVTFRCDPISEHNRLYWYRQTLGQGPEFLTYFQNEAQLEKSRLLSDRFSAERPKGSFSTLEIQRTEQGDSAMYLCASSPQDRNLLSPLHFGNGTRLTVT.

This clonotype has ten or more counts. J is TRBJ1-4 and V is TRBV4-1; D possibly corresponds to TRBD1 (5 bases). V was cut by 4 bases and J by 2 bases, with 14 bases left in between. The CDR3 is 16 residues long. CDR1 and CDR2 (germline): MGHRA, YSYEKL. CDR3 nucleotides: TGCGCCAGCAGCCCATACCTACAGGCGACTAATGAAAAACTGTTTTTT. Translated, it gives CASSPYLQATNEKLFF.

This clonotype was recorded many times. The CDR3 sequence is CAWRAAGGYEQYF. The CDR3 DNA sequence: TGTGCCTGGCGAGCGGCAGGGGGCTACGAGCAGTACTTC. This rearrangement joins TRBV30 to TRBJ2-7; 7 positions match TRBD1. The length of the CDR3 is 13 residues. Germline V gene data show CDR1 as GTSNPN and CDR2 as SVGIG (reference sequence). With 5 bases clipped from V and 3 bases from J, the junction kept 7 bases outside the gene matches.

This clonotype was recorded many times. The CDR3 is CASTGDRAGEQYF. The DNA of the CDR3 is TGTGCCAGCACCGGGGACAGGGCCGGCGAGCAGTACTTC. This chain uses TRBV6-2 or TRBV6-3 with TRBJ2-7; 9 nucleotides align to TRBD1. The germline V gene encodes CDR1 MNHEY and CDR2 SVGEGT. This CDR3 contains 13 residues. The trim removed 7 bases at V and 6 bases at J, leaving 7 bases unmatched.

The table lists this clonotype with many counts. J is TRBJ1-5 and V is TRBV5-1; D not resolved. V gave up 4 bases and J gave up 0 bases, with 14 bases separating them. This CDR3 is 16 amino acids long. CDR1 SGHRS and CDR2 YFSETQ come from the germline V gene. CDR3 DNA: TGCGCCAGCAGCACTTACAGAGAAAATAGCAATCAGCCCCAGCATTTT. The encoded protein is CASSTYRENSNQPQHF.

This clonotype was seen repeatedly, ten times or more. This chain joins TRBV12-5 and TRBJ2-3, with unresolved D. Trimming cost V 6 bases and J 7 bases, with 11 bases left between them. This CDR3 contains 12 residues. Germline V CDR1 and CDR2: LGHNT, FRNRAP. Written as DNA, the CDR3 is TGTGCTAGTGGGGGCTTGCCTTATACGCAGTATTTT. Translation: CASGGLPYTQYF.

This clonotype was seen a handful of times. V usage is TRBV6-5 and J usage is TRBJ2-6, with D unclear. The V end lost 5 bases, the J end lost 4 bases, and 9 bases lay between the germline ends. The V gene's germline CDR1 is MNHEY and CDR2 SVGAGI. The CDR3 runs to 14 residues. DNA for the CDR3: TGTGCCAGCAGTCCTCTAGGGGGGGCCAACGTCCTGACTTTC. The encoded protein is CASSPLGGANVLTF.

This clonotype was counted only a few times. DNA for the CDR3: TGCAGTGCTACATGGGAGCGGGGTGACTACGAGCAGTACTTC. Its translation is CSATWERGDYEQYF. The chain uses TRBV20-1 and TRBJ2-7; TRBD2 matches at 7 bases. V gave up 4 bases and J gave up 3 bases; unmatched junction bases: 9. Germline CDR1 reads DFQATT; CDR2 reads SNEGSKA (reference sequence). This CDR3 is built from 14 residues.

This clonotype was found many times. This rearrangement joins TRBV30 to TRBJ2-1, with D tentatively TRBD1 or TRBD2 (5 bases each). The CDR3 sequence is 15 residues long. CDR1 is GTSNPN and CDR2 is SVGIG in the germline V gene (reference sequence). The V end was cut by 2 bases, the J end by 0 bases, with 11 bases between. The CDR3 region has the DNA TGTGCCTGGAGTAGAGGGGTGCACTCCTACAATGAGCAGTTCTTC. Protein: CAWSRGVHSYNEQFF.

This clonotype was recorded a few times. The CDR3 region has the DNA TGTGCTAGTGGTTTGGTACTGGCGGGAAGCTCCTACAATGAGCAGTTCTTC. It codes for CASGLVLAGSSYNEQFF. The rearrangement joins TRBV12-5 to TRBJ2-1; D possibly corresponds to TRBD2 (6 bases). V shed 0 bases and J shed 0 bases, with 12 bases lying between them. The CDR3 length is 17 residues. Per germline, CDR1 LGHNT and CDR2 FRNRAP.

Note on this clonotype: Being one base from a much bigger clone, this may be a read error. The gene calls are TRBV7-9 and TRBJ2-3, with D perhaps TRBD1 (6 bases). The CDR3 runs 17 residues. CDR1 and CDR2 (germline): SEHNR, FQNEAQ (reference sequence). The CDR3 coding sequence is TGTGCCAGCGGCTTACCCCTACAGGGTTCATTGCGAGATACGCAGTATTTT. As protein: CASGLPLQGSLRDTQYF. Variable domain in full (rest from reference TRBV7-9 and TRBJ2-3): DTGVSQNPRHKITKRGQNVTFRCDPISEHNRLYWYRQTLGQGPEFLTYFQNEAQLEKSRLLSDRFSAERPKGSFSTLEIQRTEQGDSAMYLCASGLPLQGSLRDTQYFGPGTRLTVL.

A note on this clonotype: As the CDR3 is not closed by the conserved phenylalanine or tryptophan, this likely results from a read error. The V and J genes are TRBV19 and TRBJ1-5; D is possibly TRBD1 (6 bases). Germline loops: CDR1 LNHDA, CDR2 SQIVND (reference sequence). This CDR3 region has 15 residues. V lost 4 bases and J lost 5, with 15 bases in between. CDR3 DNA sequence: TGTGCCAGTAGTACCCCGATGGGGGCACATCAGCCCCAGCATCTT. It is translated as CASSTPMGAHQPQHL.

This clonotype appeared a few times. The chain is built from TRBV6-2 or TRBV6-3 and TRBJ1-1, with D unresolved. Germline V CDR1 and CDR2: MNHEY, SVGEGT. V was clipped by 10 bases and J by 4 bases, with 16 bases between them. The CDR3 has 13 amino acids. CDR3 nucleotides: TGTGCCACCATACTCACCCCGGGCACTGAAGCTTTCTTT. It is translated as CATILTPGTEAFF.

This clonotype was picked up a small number of times. The V and J genes are TRBV7-6 and TRBJ2-1, with D possibly being TRBD1 or TRBD2 (5 bases each). Per germline, CDR1 SGHVS and CDR2 FNYEAQ. This CDR3 has 17 amino acids. The V and J ends lost 5 bases and 0 bases respectively, with 17 bases between them. The CDR3 loop reads CASSTDGGPLSYNEQFF. The CDR3 DNA sequence: TGTGCCAGCAGCACAGATGGGGGACCCCTCTCCTACAATGAGCAGTTCTTC.

This clonotype was picked up a small number of times. The chain is built from TRBV27 and TRBJ2-5; unclear D gene. This CDR3 comprises 14 residues. The ends were cut back, 5 bases at V and 2 bases at J, with 12 bases in the middle. The germline gives CDR1 MNHEY, CDR2 SMNVEV (reference sequence). CDR3 bases: TGTGCCAGCAGTAGCCTGGACCCTCAAGAGACCCAGTACTTC. It yields the protein CASSSLDPQETQYF.